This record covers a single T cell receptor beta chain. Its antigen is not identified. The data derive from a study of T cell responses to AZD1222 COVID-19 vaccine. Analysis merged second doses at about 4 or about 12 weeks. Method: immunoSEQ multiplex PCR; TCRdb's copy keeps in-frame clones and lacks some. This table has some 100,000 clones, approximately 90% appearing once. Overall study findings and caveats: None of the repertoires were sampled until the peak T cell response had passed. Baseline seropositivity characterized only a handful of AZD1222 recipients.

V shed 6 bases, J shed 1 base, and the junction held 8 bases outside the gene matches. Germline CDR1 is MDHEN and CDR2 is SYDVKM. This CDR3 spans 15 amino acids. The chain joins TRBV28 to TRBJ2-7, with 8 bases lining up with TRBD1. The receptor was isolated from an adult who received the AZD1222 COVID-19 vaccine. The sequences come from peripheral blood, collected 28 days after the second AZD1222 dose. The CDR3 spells CASRRLQGVSYEQYF. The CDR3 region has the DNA TGTGCCAGCAGGAGACTACAGGGGGTATCCTACGAGCAGTACTTC.